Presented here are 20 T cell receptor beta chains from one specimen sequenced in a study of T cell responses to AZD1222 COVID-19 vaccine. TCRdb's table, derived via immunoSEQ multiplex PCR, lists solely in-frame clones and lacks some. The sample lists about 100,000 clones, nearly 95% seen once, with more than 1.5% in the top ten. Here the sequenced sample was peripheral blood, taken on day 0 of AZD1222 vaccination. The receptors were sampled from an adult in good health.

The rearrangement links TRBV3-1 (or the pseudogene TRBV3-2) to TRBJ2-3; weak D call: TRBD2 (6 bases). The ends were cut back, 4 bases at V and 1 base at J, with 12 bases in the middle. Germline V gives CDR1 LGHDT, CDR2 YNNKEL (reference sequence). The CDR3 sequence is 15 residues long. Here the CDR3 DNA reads TGTGCCAGCAGCCCTTGGCGGGGCCGCACAGATACGCAGTATTTT. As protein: CASSPWRGRTDTQYF.

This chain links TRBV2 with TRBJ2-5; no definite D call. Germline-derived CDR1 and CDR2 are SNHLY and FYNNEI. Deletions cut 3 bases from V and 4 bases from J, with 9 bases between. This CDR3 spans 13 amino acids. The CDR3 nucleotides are TGTGCCAGCAGTGACCATTGGAGAGAGACCCAGTACTTC. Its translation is CASSDHWRETQYF.

CDR3 DNA: TGTGCCAGCCGGGACAGGGGGAATCAGCCCCAGCATTTT. Protein sequence: CASRDRGNQPQHF. The gene calls are TRBV19 and TRBJ1-5, with 11 positions matching TRBD1. V trimming: 9 bases; J trimming: 4 bases; junction bases outside the gene matches: 2. The CDR3 sequence is 13 residues long. Germline V gene sequence: CDR1 LNHDA, CDR2 SQIVND (reference sequence).

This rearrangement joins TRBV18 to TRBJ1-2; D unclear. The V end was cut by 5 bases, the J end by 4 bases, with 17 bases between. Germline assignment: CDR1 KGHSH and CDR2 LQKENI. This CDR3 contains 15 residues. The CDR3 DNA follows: TGTGCCAGCTCAAGAAGGGAGACCTTCCGCTATGGCTACACCTTC. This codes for CASSRRETFRYGYTF.

The DNA of the CDR3 is TGTGCCAGCAGCTTAGAAAGCGACGAGCAGTACTTC. It yields the protein CASSLESDEQYF. This chain links TRBV7-9 with TRBJ2-7; D remains unclear. CDR1 and CDR2 from the germline V gene are SEHNR and FQNEAQ (reference sequence). The CDR3 is made up of 12 amino acids. V gave up 1 base and J gave up 5 bases, with 6 bases separating them.

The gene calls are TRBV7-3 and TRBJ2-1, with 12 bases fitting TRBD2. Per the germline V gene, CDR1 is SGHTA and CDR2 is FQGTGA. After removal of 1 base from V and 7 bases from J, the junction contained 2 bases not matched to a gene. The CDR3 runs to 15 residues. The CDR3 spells CASSLMTSGGNEQFF. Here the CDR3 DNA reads TGTGCCAGCAGCTTAATGACTAGCGGGGGTAATGAGCAGTTCTTC.

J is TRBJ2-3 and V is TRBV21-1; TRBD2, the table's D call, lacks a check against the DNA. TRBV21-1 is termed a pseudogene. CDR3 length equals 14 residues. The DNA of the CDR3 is TGTGCCAGCAGCCGGGCGGGAGGGCCAGATACGCAGTATTTT. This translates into CASSRAGGPDTQYF.

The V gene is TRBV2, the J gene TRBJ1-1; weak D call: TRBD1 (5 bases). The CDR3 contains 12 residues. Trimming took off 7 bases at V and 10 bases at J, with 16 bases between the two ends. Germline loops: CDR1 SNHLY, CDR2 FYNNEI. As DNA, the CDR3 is TGTGCCAGCAAATTTGGCAGGGCTGGAGCTTTCTTT. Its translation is CASKFGRAGAFF.

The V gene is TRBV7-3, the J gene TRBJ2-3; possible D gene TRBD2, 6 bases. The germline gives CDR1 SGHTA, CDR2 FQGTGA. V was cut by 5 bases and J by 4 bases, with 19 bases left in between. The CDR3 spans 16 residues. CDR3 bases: TGTGCCAGCAGCACGAACGGGAGATCCCCCCCAGATACGCAGTATTTT. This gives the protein CASSTNGRSPPDTQYF.

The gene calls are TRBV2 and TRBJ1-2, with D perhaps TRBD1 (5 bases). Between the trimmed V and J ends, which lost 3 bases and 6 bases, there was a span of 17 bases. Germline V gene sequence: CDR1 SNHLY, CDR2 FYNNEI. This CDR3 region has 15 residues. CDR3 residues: CASSDPGGGKHGYTF. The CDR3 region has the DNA TGTGCCAGCAGTGACCCCGGGGGGGGAAAGCATGGCTACACCTTC.

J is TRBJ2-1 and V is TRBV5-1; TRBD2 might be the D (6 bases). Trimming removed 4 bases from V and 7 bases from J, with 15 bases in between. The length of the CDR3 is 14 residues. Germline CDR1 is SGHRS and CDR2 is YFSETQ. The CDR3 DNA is TGCGCCAGCAGCCTGGAGTCCCGGGGGAATGAGCAGTTCTTC. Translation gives CASSLESRGNEQFF.

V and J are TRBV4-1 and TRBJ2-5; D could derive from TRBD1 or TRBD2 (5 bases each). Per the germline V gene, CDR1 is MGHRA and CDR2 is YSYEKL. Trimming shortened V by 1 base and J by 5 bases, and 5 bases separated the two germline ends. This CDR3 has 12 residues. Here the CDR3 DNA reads TGCGCCAGCAGCCAAGGGGGGGAGACCCAGTACTTC. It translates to CASSQGGETQYF.

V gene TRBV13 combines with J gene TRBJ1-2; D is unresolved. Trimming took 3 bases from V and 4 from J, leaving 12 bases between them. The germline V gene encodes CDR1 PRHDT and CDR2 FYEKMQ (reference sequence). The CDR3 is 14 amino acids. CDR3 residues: CASSFREIGYGYTF. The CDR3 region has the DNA TGTGCCAGCAGCTTCCGGGAAATTGGCTATGGCTACACCTTC.

The chain's CDR3 is CASTRTGLIVDTQYF. Written as DNA, the CDR3 is TGTGCCAGTACCCGGACAGGACTAATCGTAGATACGCAGTATTTT. The chain recombines TRBV19 with TRBJ2-3; tentative D call: TRBD1 (7 bases). Germline CDR1 and CDR2: LNHDA and SQIVND (reference sequence). V lost 7 bases to trimming and J lost 5 bases, with 19 bases between them. The CDR3 is made up of 15 amino acids.

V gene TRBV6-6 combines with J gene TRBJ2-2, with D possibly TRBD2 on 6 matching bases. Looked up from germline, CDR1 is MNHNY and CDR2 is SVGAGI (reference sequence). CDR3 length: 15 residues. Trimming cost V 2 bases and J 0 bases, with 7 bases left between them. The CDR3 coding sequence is TGTGCCAGCAGTTACCGGGGGTCGAACACCGGGGAGCTGTTTTTT. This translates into CASSYRGSNTGELFF.

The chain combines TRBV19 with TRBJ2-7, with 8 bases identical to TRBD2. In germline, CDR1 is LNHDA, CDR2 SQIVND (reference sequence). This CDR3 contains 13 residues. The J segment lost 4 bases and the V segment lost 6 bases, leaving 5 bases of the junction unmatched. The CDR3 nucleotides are TGTGCCAGTAGACCGACTAGCGAATACGAGCAGTACTTC. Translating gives CASRPTSEYEQYF.

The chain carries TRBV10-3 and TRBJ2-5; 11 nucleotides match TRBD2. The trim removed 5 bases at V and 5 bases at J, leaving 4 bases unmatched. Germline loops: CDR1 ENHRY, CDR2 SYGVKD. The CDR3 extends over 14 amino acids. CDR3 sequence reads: CAISTSGSKETQYF. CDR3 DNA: TGTGCCATCAGTACTAGCGGGAGTAAGGAGACCCAGTACTTC.

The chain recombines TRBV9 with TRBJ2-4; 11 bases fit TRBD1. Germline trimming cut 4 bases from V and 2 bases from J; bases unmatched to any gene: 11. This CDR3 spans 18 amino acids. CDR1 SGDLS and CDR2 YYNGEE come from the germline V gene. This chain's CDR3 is CASSPRSGQGATKNIQYF. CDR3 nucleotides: TGTGCCAGCAGCCCCCGATCTGGACAGGGGGCGACCAAAAACATTCAGTACTTC.

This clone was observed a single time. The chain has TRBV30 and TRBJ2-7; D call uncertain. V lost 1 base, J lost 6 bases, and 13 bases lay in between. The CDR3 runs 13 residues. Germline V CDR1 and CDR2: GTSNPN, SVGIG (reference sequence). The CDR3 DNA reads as TGTGCCTGGAGTGGGAGTCCCCAAGGCGAGCAGTACTTC. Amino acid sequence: CAWSGSPQGEQYF.

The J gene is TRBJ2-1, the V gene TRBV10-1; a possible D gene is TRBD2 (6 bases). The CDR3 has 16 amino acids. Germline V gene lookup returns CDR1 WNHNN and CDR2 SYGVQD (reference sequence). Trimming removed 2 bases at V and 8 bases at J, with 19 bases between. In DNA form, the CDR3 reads TGCGCCAGCAGTGAGCCTCGGGGACGGAGGGGCTATGAGCAGTTCTTC. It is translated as CASSEPRGRRGYEQFF.